The source of this T cell receptor beta chain is a study of cytomegalovirus exposure and HLA in healthy donors. V shed 6 bases and J shed 4 bases, with 9 bases lying between them. The CDR3 is 12 residues long. CDR1 is MDHEN, CDR2 SYDVKM, per germline. Both 60 Vbeta primers and 13 Jbeta primers went into the PCR. Measured with immunoSEQ multiplex PCR; TCRdb has only the in-frame clones, and not every one. The table includes approximately 260,000 clones, around four fifths detected once. The chain combines TRBV28 with TRBJ1-2; D is ambiguous. The specimen sequenced was PBMCs. This TCR derives from a woman aged 40 to 50 in good health and CMV-seropositive. The CDR3 DNA reads as TGTGCCAGCAGGACGAGGGTCTATGGCTACACCTTC. It yields the protein CASRTRVYGYTF.